A single sample is the source of the 23 T cell receptor beta chains below, sequenced in a study of shared clonotypes between healthy human individuals. Using immunoSEQ multiplex PCR, the repertoire was profiled, and TCRdb retains in-frame clones only, with some absent. The data show some 1,600,000 clones, approximately 98% seen once. The sample comprised naive CD4+ T cells sorted from blood. Subset indicated: CD45RA+ positively selected. Every receptor here comes from a man between 25 and 39 years old in good health.

This clone appeared a single time. The V gene is TRBV9, the J gene TRBJ2-5; 8 nucleotides match TRBD2. V lost 0 bases and J lost 5; bases outside the gene matches: 9. CDR1 SGDLS and CDR2 YYNGEE come from the germline V gene. The CDR3 is 16 residues long. CDR3 coding DNA: TGTGCCAGCAGCGTAGCCCCAAGCGGGAGCGGGGAGACCCAGTACTTC. It encodes CASSVAPSGSGETQYF.

V and J are TRBV2 and TRBJ2-3; TRBD2 aligns across 9 bases. Germline CDR1 and CDR2: SNHLY and FYNNEI. V was pared by 11 bases and J by 5 bases, with 11 bases of the junction left unmatched. The CDR3 is made up of 14 amino acids. CDR3 residues: CAALGAGGKDTQYF. DNA of the CDR3: TGTGCCGCCCTGGGAGCGGGAGGTAAAGATACGCAGTATTTT.

This sequence joins TRBV15 and TRBJ1-1, with 9 bases lining up with TRBD1. The germline CDR1 and CDR2 sequences are LNHNV and YYDKDF (reference sequence). V gave up 0 bases and J gave up 5 bases; unmatched junction bases: 13. The CDR3 is made up of 18 amino acids. The CDR3 sequence: CATSRDLGSGTGYTEAFF. CDR3 sequence (DNA): TGTGCCACCAGCAGAGATCTAGGATCAGGGACAGGGTATACTGAAGCTTTCTTT.

The gene calls are TRBV7-8 and TRBJ2-1, with unresolved D. CDR1 SGHVS and CDR2 FQNEAQ come from the germline V gene. The V end lost 1 base, the J end lost 9 bases, and 13 bases lay between the germline ends. The CDR3 spans 14 residues. CDR3 sequence (DNA): TGTGCCAGCAGCTTAGAGTATAGCAGATCTGAGCAGTTCTTC. It is translated as CASSLEYSRSEQFF.

The V call is TRBV7-2, the J call TRBJ2-7; the match to TRBD2 covers 10 bases. CDR1 and CDR2 from the germline V gene are SGHTA and FQGNSA. The V gene end was trimmed by 5 bases and the J gene end by 2 bases; junction bases not matched to a gene: 9. The CDR3 contains 16 residues. The CDR3 protein is CASSLRLAGPAYEQYF. In nucleotides, the CDR3 is TGTGCCAGCAGCCTCCGACTAGCGGGCCCGGCCTACGAGCAGTACTTC.

The DNA of the CDR3 is TGTGCCAGCAGCTTGGAGCGGGCACGCAACACAGATACGCAGTATTTT. It specifies CASSLERARNTDTQYF. This rearrangement joins TRBV5-4 to TRBJ2-3, with a weak D call TRBD2 (6 bases). The CDR3 covers 16 residues. Trimming left V 0 bases short and J 2 bases short, with 13 bases between. Germline CDR1 SGHNT, CDR2 YYREEE (reference sequence).

This clone was counted only a few times. This chain connects TRBV6-1 to TRBJ1-5, with a tentative D call TRBD1 (6 bases). The germline CDR1 and CDR2 sequences are MNHNS and SASEGT. V was cut by 3 bases and J by 5 bases, with 20 bases left in between. The CDR3 covers 17 residues. DNA for the CDR3: TGTGCCAGCAGTGACTGGCAGGGGATGGGAATCGATCAGCCCCAGCATTTT. It specifies CASSDWQGMGIDQPQHF.

The CDR3 DNA reads TGTGCCAGCAGCATGGACAGTTACTACGAGCAGTACTTC. Amino acids: CASSMDSYYEQYF. V and J are TRBV2 and TRBJ2-7; possible D gene TRBD1, 6 bases. The CDR3 extends over 13 amino acids. Trimming shortened V by 6 bases and J by 3 bases, and 12 bases separated the two germline ends. Germline V gene lookup returns CDR1 SNHLY and CDR2 FYNNEI.

The chain carries TRBV11-2 and TRBJ2-1; 12 positions agree with TRBD2. Per the germline V gene, CDR1 is SGHAT and CDR2 is FQNNGV. The CDR3 is made up of 19 amino acids. After removal of 4 bases from V and 5 bases from J, the junction contained 15 bases not matched to a gene. As DNA, the CDR3 is TGTGCCAGCAGCTCGACACTAGCGGGAGGATCGACGTTACACAATGAGCAGTTCTTC. Translating it yields CASSSTLAGGSTLHNEQFF.

This chain connects TRBV15 to TRBJ1-2; D gene uncertain. The length of the CDR3 is 13 residues. Trimming pared 0 bases from V and 2 bases from J, leaving 4 bases between. CDR1 is LNHNV, CDR2 YYDKDF, per germline (reference sequence). In DNA form, the CDR3 reads TGTGCCACCAGCAGAGAGGTCAACTATGGCTACACCTTC. Translating gives CATSREVNYGYTF.

The gene calls are TRBV2 and TRBJ2-7; 10 bases fit TRBD2. Trimming removed 5 bases from V and 4 bases from J; junction bases left unmatched: 5. The CDR3 is made up of 14 amino acids. Germline CDR1 and CDR2: SNHLY and FYNNEI. This CDR3 reads CASSPLAGGYEQYF. CDR3 DNA: TGTGCCAGCAGTCCGTTAGCGGGAGGTTACGAGCAGTACTTC. Full variable domain (missing parts from reference TRBV2 and TRBJ2-7): EPEVTQTPSHQVTQMGQEVILRCVPISNHLYFYWYRQILGQKVEFLVSFYNNEISEKSEIFDDQFSVERPDGSNFTLKIRSTKLEDSAMYFCASSPLAGGYEQYFGPGTRLTVT.

The V and J genes are TRBV28 and TRBJ1-2, with 8 bases aligning to TRBD1. CDR3 size: 16 residues. Germline V CDR1 and CDR2: MDHEN, SYDVKM. Trimming took 2 bases from V and 4 from J; bases not matched to a gene: 9. In nucleotides, the CDR3 is TGTGCCAGCAGTTTAGTTAACGACAGGGGAGGCTATGGCTACACCTTC. Translated: CASSLVNDRGGYGYTF.

The chain combines TRBV5-4 with TRBJ2-5; 8 bases agree with TRBD2. The V and J ends lost 4 bases and 5 bases, in that order; junction bases with no gene match: 4. The germline CDR1 and CDR2 sequences are SGHNT and YYREEE (reference sequence). This CDR3 region has 13 residues. CDR3 residues: CASSGGGRETQYF. CDR3 nucleotides: TGTGCCAGCAGCGGAGGCGGGAGGGAGACCCAGTACTTC.

The chain combines TRBV5-6 with TRBJ1-1; no clear D. This CDR3 has 13 residues. CDR1 is SGHDT, CDR2 YYEEEE, per germline. The V and J ends lost 5 bases and 2 bases respectively, with 10 bases between them. In DNA, the CDR3 is TGTGCCAGCAGTATCCCGAGAAACACTGAAGCTTTCTTT. Translating gives CASSIPRNTEAFF.

The J gene is TRBJ2-7, the V gene TRBV7-8, with 8 bases aligning to TRBD2. The CDR3 spans 13 residues. CDR1 is SGHVS, CDR2 FQNEAQ, per germline. V was pared by 6 bases and J by 3 bases, with 4 bases of the junction left unmatched. The CDR3, as DNA: TGTGCCAGCAGTTGGACTAGCAACTACGAGCAGTACTTC. Translating it yields CASSWTSNYEQYF.

The rearrangement joins TRBV2 to TRBJ1-1, with TRBD1 identical over 7 bases. The CDR3 has 14 amino acids. Germline CDR1 reads SNHLY; CDR2 reads FYNNEI. With 6 bases clipped from V and 3 bases from J, the junction kept 7 bases outside the gene matches. In DNA, the CDR3 is TGTGCCAGCAGGCAGGGGGTGGGGGACACTGAAGCTTTCTTT. Its translation is CASRQGVGDTEAFF.

The table lists this clone with a count of one. At the DNA level, this CDR3 is encoded by other sequences in the same sample as well. The chain joins TRBV27 to TRBJ2-5, with D perhaps given as TRBD1 or TRBD2 (5 bases each). This CDR3 has 13 amino acids. V lost 6 bases, J lost 5 bases, and 13 bases lay in between. From germline, CDR1 is MNHEY and CDR2 SMNVEV (reference sequence). The DNA of the CDR3 is TGTGCCAGCAGCTTGAGGGGCCCCGAGACCCAGTACTTC. This encodes CASSLRGPETQYF.

The chain has TRBV6-1 and TRBJ1-2; D gene ambiguous. Germline V gene lookup returns CDR1 MNHNS and CDR2 SASEGT. Trimming stripped 8 bases from V and 6 bases from J, with 10 bases between. The CDR3 covers 11 residues. CDR3 sequence reads: CASGRLDGYTF. DNA of the CDR3: TGTGCCAGCGGGCGCTTGGATGGCTACACCTTC.

V is TRBV27 and J is TRBJ2-2; TRBD1 might be the D (5 bases). The germline gives CDR1 MNHEY, CDR2 SMNVEV (reference sequence). V was shortened by 6 bases and J by 3 bases, with 17 bases between the two germline ends. The CDR3 has 16 amino acids. The CDR3 sequence is CASRIRTSSDTGELFF. The CDR3 DNA follows: TGTGCCAGCAGGATCAGGACAAGCTCGGACACCGGGGAGCTGTTTTTT.

V and J are TRBV5-4 and TRBJ2-2; tentative D call: TRBD1 (6 bases). The length of the CDR3 is 16 residues. CDR1 is SGHNT, CDR2 YYREEE, per germline (reference sequence). V lost 4 bases and J 4 bases, leaving 17 bases between the germline ends. The CDR3 spells CASSIGPGQSTGELFF. CDR3 DNA sequence: TGTGCCAGCAGCATAGGTCCGGGACAATCCACCGGGGAGCTGTTTTTT. Supplemented by reference TRBV5-4 and TRBJ2-2, the full variable domain reads ETGVTQSPTHLIKTRGQQVTLRCSSQSGHNTVSWYQQALGQGPQFIFQYYREEENGRGNFPPRFSGLQFPNYSSELNVNALELDDSALYLCASSIGPGQSTGELFFGEGSRLTVL.

The chain uses TRBV9 and TRBJ2-2; D is perhaps TRBD1 (7 bases). Trimming took 0 bases from V and 3 from J, leaving 15 bases between them. Germline V CDR1 and CDR2: SGDLS, YYNGEE. CDR3 length equals 17 residues. CDR3 amino acids: CASSVARGDSYTGELFF. As DNA, the CDR3 is TGTGCCAGCAGCGTAGCTAGGGGGGACAGCTACACCGGGGAGCTGTTTTTT.

The chain combines TRBV5-5 with TRBJ1-5; D not certain. The V end lost 2 bases, the J end lost 5 bases, and 11 bases lay between the germline ends. The CDR3 length is 14 residues. Germline V gene lookup returns CDR1 SGHKS and CDR2 YYEKEE (reference sequence). The chain's CDR3 is CASSFEQFYQPQHF. The CDR3 bases are TGTGCCAGCAGCTTCGAACAGTTTTATCAGCCCCAGCATTTT.

In its sample, this clone was seen once. The CDR3 spells CASSLDLAIEQFF. The CDR3 nucleotides read TGCGCCAGCAGCTTAGACCTAGCGATTGAGCAGTTCTTC. V and J are TRBV5-1 and TRBJ2-1, with D maybe TRBD2 (6 bases). Germline V gives CDR1 SGHRS, CDR2 YFSETQ. Trimming cost V 2 bases and J 9 bases, with 12 bases left between them. The CDR3 sequence is 13 residues long.